A single sample is the source of the 9 T cell receptor beta chains below, sequenced in a study of chemoradiotherapy in HPV16-positive cancers. TCRdb's copy holds only in-frame clones and misses some; the assay was immunoSEQ multiplex PCR. The sample holds roughly 10,000 clones; 80% to 85% are singletons and the top ten take approximately 12%. This specimen was tumor tissue, taken from a patient who underwent chemoradiotherapy. Source of these receptors: a human donor with HPV-associated anogenital cancer.

This clone is medium-sized by share. The chain is built from TRBV9 and TRBJ2-2; maybe TRBD2 (6 bases). The CDR3 spans 15 residues. Trimming shortened V by 4 bases and J by 0 bases, and 10 bases separated the two germline ends. The germline CDR1 and CDR2 sequences are SGDLS and YYNGEE. Here the CDR3 reads CASSLAGTNTGELFF. CDR3 DNA: TGTGCCAGCAGCTTGGCGGGGACGAACACCGGGGAGCTGTTTTTT.

The chain joins TRBV7-9 to TRBJ1-1; D ambiguous. Germline lookup yields CDR1 SEHNR and CDR2 FQNEAQ (reference sequence). V was cut by 5 bases and J by 0 bases, with 7 bases left in between. The CDR3 length is 13 residues. CDR3 sequence (DNA): TGTGCCAGCAGCCTGGTAATGAACACTGAAGCTTTCTTT. Its translation is CASSLVMNTEAFF.

In the case of this clone: A junction end diverges from the germline sequence, so it may reflect a read error. The chain is built from TRBV7-3 and TRBJ2-7, with D tentatively TRBD1 (6 bases). The germline CDR1 and CDR2 sequences are SGHTA and FQGTGA. The CDR3 length is 16 residues. The CDR3, as DNA: TGCGCCAGCAGCCAAGATGAATCTCCGAGGGGGTCCGAGCAGTACTTC. Translating it yields CASSQDESPRGSEQYF.

J is TRBJ1-4 and V is TRBV18; D is unclear. The CDR3 totals 13 residues. V was pared by 4 bases and J by 7 bases, with 10 bases between. The germline V gene has CDR1 KGHSH and CDR2 LQKENI. Here the CDR3 DNA reads TGTGCCAGCTCACTACGGACGGCTGAAAAACTGTTTTTT. Protein: CASSLRTAEKLFF.

The genes are TRBV19 and TRBJ1-5; no firm D call. V lost 6 bases, J lost 9 bases, and 12 bases lay in between. Germline V gene sequence: CDR1 LNHDA, CDR2 SQIVND (reference sequence). There are 12 residues in the CDR3. CDR3 residues: CASRQGGSPQHF. The DNA for the CDR3 is TGTGCCAGTAGACAAGGCGGATCGCCCCAGCATTTT.

This chain uses TRBV27 with TRBJ1-1; unclear D gene. V lost 3 bases to trimming and J lost 1 base, with 12 bases between them. CDR3 length: 15 amino acids. Germline V lookup: CDR1 MNHEY, CDR2 SMNVEV (reference sequence). The CDR3 sequence is CASSLEATKNTEAFF. The CDR3 nucleotides are TGTGCCAGCAGTTTGGAGGCCACCAAGAACACTGAAGCTTTCTTT.

V usage is TRBV5-5 and J usage is TRBJ1-5; D perhaps matches TRBD1 (6 bases). Germline assignment: CDR1 SGHKS and CDR2 YYEKEE (reference sequence). The CDR3 runs to 16 residues. V shed 3 bases and J shed 1 base, with 14 bases lying between them. CDR3 sequence (DNA): TGTGCCAGCAGCTCCCGGGCAGGGGACAGCAATCAGCCCCAGCATTTT. Encoded protein: CASSSRAGDSNQPQHF.

The chain employs TRBV4-1 and TRBJ1-4, with D unresolved. V gave up 0 bases and J gave up 8 bases, with 16 bases separating them. The CDR3 totals 16 residues. Germline V gene sequence: CDR1 MGHRA, CDR2 YSYEKL. The CDR3 sequence is CASSQDHPPLGEKLFF. CDR3 coding DNA: TGCGCCAGCAGCCAAGATCATCCCCCACTCGGAGAAAAACTGTTTTTT.

This clone was counted between two and nine times. The rearrangement links TRBV2 to TRBJ1-4, with 8 bases matching TRBD1. The CDR3 consists of 16 residues. V was clipped by 7 bases and J by 3 bases; unmatched bases: 10. Germline lookup yields CDR1 SNHLY and CDR2 FYNNEI. CDR3 sequence: CASKFFQGAPNEKLFF. The CDR3 bases are TGTGCCAGCAAATTTTTCCAGGGGGCACCTAATGAAAAACTGTTTTTT.